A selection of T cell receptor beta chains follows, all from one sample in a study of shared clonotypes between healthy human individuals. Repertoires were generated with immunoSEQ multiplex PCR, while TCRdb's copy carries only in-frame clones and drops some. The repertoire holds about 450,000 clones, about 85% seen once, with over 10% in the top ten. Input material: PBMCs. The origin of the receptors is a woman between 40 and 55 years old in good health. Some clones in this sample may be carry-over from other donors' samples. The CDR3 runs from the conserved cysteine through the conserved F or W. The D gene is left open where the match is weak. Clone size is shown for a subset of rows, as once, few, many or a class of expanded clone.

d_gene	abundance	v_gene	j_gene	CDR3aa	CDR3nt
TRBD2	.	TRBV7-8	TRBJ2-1	CASSLEASGRANEQFF	TGTGCCAGCAGCTTAGAGGCTAGCGGGAGAGCCAATGAGCAGTTCTTC
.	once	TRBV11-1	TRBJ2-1	CASSLRSAAYNEQFF	TGTGCCAGCAGCTTAAGGAGCGCGGCTTACAATGAGCAGTTCTTC
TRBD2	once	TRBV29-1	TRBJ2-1	CSFSGTSGRSEQFF	TGCAGCTTTTCCGGGACTAGCGGGAGATCTGAGCAGTTCTTC
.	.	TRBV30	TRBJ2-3	CAWSVKGFADTQYF	TGTGCCTGGAGTGTAAAGGGTTTCGCAGATACGCAGTATTTT
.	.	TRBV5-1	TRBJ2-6	CASSKDQVYGANVLTF	TGCGCCAGCAGCAAGGACCAGGTCTACGGGGCCAACGTCCTGACTTTC
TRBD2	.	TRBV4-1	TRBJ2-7	CASSHRRASGSSYEQYF	TGCGCCAGCAGCCATCGTCGGGCTAGCGGGAGCTCCTACGAGCAGTACTTC
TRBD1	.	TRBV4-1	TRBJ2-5	CASSQPGQGPENF	TGCGCCAGCAGCCAACCGGGACAGGGGCCCGAAAACTTC
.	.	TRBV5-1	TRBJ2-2	CASSLFGELFF	TGCGCCAGCAGCTTGTTTGGGGAGCTGTTTTTT
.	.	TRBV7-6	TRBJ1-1	CASSLAGSMNTEAFF	TGTGCCAGCAGCTTAGCAGGAAGCATGAACACTGAAGCTTTCTTT
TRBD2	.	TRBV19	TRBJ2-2	CASSTRLAGEGGELFF	TGTGCCAGTAGTACCCGACTAGCGGGAGAGGGCGGGGAGCTGTTTTTT
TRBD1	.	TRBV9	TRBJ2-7	CASSGPQGARDEQYF	TGTGCCAGCAGCGGGCCACAGGGGGCGCGGGACGAGCAGTACTTC
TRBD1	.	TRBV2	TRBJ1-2	CASREDRGNYGYTF	TGTGCCAGCAGGGAGGACAGGGGGAACTATGGCTACACCTTC
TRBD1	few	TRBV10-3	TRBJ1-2	CAISEAGQNYGYTF	TGTGCCATCAGCGAAGCGGGACAGAACTATGGCTACACCTTC
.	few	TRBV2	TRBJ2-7	CASSDRNPSYEQYF	TGTGCCAGCAGTGACCGTAACCCCTCCTACGAGCAGTACTTC
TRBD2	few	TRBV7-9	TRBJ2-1	CASSYRTSGNNEQFF	TGTGCCAGCAGCTACCGGACTAGCGGTAACAATGAGCAGTTCTTC
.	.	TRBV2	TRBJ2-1	CASTTDFSYNEQFF	TGTGCCAGCACTACCGACTTCTCCTACAATGAGCAGTTCTTC
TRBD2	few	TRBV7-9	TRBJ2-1	CASSLALAGAHNEQFF	TGTGCCAGCAGCTTAGCTCTAGCGGGAGCGCACAATGAGCAGTTCTTC
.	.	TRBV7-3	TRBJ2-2	CASSPVGGTDTGELFF	TGTGCCAGCAGCCCCGTGGGGGGTACGGACACCGGGGAGCTGTTTTTT
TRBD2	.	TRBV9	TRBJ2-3	CASSPTSGRPITDTQYF	TGTGCCAGCAGCCCGACTAGCGGGAGACCTATCACAGATACGCAGTATTTT
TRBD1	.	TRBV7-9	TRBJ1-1	CASSSQGAMNTEAFF	TGTGCCAGCAGCTCACAGGGGGCGATGAACACTGAAGCTTTCTTT
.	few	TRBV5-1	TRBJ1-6	CASSLEGGPLHF	TGCGCCAGCAGCTTGGAAGGGGGACCCCTCCACTTT
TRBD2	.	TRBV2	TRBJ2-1	CASTVGGIEQFF	TGTGCCAGCACCGTCGGGGGGATTGAGCAGTTCTTC
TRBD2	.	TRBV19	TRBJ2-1	CASSQNGAGGVNEQFF	TGTGCCAGTAGTCAAAATGGGGCGGGAGGGGTCAATGAGCAGTTCTTC
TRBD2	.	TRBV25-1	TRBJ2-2	CASSNWAGADTGELFF	TGTGCCAGCAGTAATTGGGCGGGAGCGGACACCGGGGAGCTGTTTTTT
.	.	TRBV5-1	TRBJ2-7	CASSLISGYEQYF	TGCGCCAGCAGCTTGATCTCAGGCTACGAGCAGTACTTC
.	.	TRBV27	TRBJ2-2	CASSLSGTGELFF	TGTGCCAGCAGCCTCTCGGGGACCGGGGAGCTGTTTTTT
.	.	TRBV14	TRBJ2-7	CASSLSTSYEQYF	TGTGCCAGCAGCCTTTCCACCTCCTACGAGCAGTACTTC
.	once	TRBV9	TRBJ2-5	CASSVVTGVTGETQYF	TGTGCCAGCAGCGTAGTGACGGGAGTCACCGGGGAGACCCAGTACTTC
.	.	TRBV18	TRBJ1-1	CASTLSRDIAEAFF	TGTGCCAGTACATTAAGTCGGGACATCGCTGAAGCTTTCTTT
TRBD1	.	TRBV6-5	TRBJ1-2	CATNRGAGHGYTF	TGTGCCACAAACAGGGGTGCGGGGCATGGCTACACCTTC
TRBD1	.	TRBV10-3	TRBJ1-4	CAISEDRAVGEKLFF	TGTGCCATCAGTGAGGACAGGGCAGTAGGTGAAAAACTGTTTTTT
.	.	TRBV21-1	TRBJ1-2	CASQKRDHGYTF	TGTGCCAGCCAGAAGCGGGATCATGGCTACACCTTC
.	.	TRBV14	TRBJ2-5	CASRGRTGDGGTQYF	TGTGCCAGCAGGGGGCGGACAGGCGACGGGGGGACCCAGTACTTC
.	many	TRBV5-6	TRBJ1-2	CASSLVTAMGYTF	TGTGCCAGCAGCTTGGTAACGGCCATGGGCTACACCTTC
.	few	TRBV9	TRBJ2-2	CASSVERGFPTGELFF	TGTGCCAGCAGCGTAGAGAGGGGGTTCCCCACCGGGGAGCTGTTTTTT
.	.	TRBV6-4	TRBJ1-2	CASSDSSGVGARHTF	TGTGCCAGCAGTGACTCGAGTGGCGTTGGGGCCCGACACACCTTC
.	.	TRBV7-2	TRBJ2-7	CASSLQSGGGLDEQYF	TGTGCCAGCAGCCTCCAGTCCGGAGGGGGCTTGGACGAGCAGTACTTC
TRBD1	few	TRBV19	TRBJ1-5	CASSSTGGGQPQHF	TGTGCCAGTAGCAGTACAGGGGGAGGTCAGCCCCAGCATTTT
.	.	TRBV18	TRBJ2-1	CASSPQPIWGAQFF	TGTGCCAGCTCACCTCAACCTATCTGGGGTGCGCAGTTCTTC
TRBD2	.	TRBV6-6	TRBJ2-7	CASSLVAGGGYEQYF	TGTGCCAGCAGTCTCGTAGCGGGAGGCGGGTACGAGCAGTACTTC
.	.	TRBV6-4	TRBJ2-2	CASSDDTATGELFF	TGTGCCAGCAGTGACGATACAGCCACCGGGGAGCTGTTTTTT
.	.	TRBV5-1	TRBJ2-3	CASSPGQITDTQYF	TGCGCCAGCAGCCCTGGACAGATCACAGATACGCAGTATTTT
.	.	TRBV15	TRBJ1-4	CATSRRSGHAGPTNEKLFF	TGTGCCACCAGCAGAAGGTCCGGACACGCTGGACCAACTAATGAAAAACTGTTTTTT
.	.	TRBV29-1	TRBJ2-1	CSSSRAGDNEQFF	TGCAGCTCATCCAGGGCAGGGGACAATGAGCAGTTCTTC
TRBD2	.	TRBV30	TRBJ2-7	CAWNPSAGNEQYF	TGTGCCTGGAACCCCTCAGCGGGAAACGAGCAGTACTTC
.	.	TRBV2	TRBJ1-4	CASSEYGRANEKLFF	TGTGCCAGCAGTGAGTACGGGCGGGCTAATGAAAAACTGTTTTTT
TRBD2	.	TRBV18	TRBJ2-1	CASSPPQAGDFHNEQFF	TGTGCCAGCTCACCACCTCAAGCGGGAGATTTTCACAATGAGCAGTTCTTC
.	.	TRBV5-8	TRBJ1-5	CASSLGSRINQPQHF	TGTGCCAGCAGCTTGGGATCTCGTATCAATCAGCCCCAGCATTTT
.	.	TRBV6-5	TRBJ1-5	CASRSQGNQPQHF	TGTGCCAGCAGATCTCAGGGGAACCAGCCCCAGCATTTT
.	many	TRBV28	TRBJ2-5	CASRLEDQETQYF	TGTGCCAGCCGCCTTGAGGACCAAGAGACCCAGTACTTC
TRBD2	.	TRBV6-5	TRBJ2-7	CASRIAGDGYEQYF	TGTGCCAGCAGAATAGCGGGAGACGGCTACGAGCAGTACTTC
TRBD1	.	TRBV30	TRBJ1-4	CAWGQGSEKLFF	TGTGCCTGGGGACAGGGATCTGAAAAACTGTTTTTT
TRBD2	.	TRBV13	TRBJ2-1	CASSSWSGSSYNEQFF	TGTGCCAGCAGCTCCTGGAGCGGGAGTTCCTACAATGAGCAGTTCTTC
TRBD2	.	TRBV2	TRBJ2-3	CASSGGGTTLFTDTQYF	TGTGCCAGCAGTGGCGGAGGGACTACACTTTTCACAGATACGCAGTATTTT
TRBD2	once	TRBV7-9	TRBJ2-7	CASSSPGLASEQYF	TGTGCCAGCAGCTCACCGGGACTAGCAAGCGAGCAGTACTTC
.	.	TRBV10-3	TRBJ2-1	CAISESAVQFF	TGTGCCATCAGTGAATCCGCAGTTCAGTTCTTC
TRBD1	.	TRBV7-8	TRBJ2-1	CASSLTGGSEQFF	TGTGCCAGCAGCTTGACAGGGGGCTCTGAGCAGTTCTTC